This entry concerns a single T cell receptor beta chain. The data originate from a study of blood T cell repertoires in COVID-19. Study-level information: Nucleic acid was either cDNA or gDNA, and it came from T cells, B-cell-depleted T cells, or PBMCs.

Study processing details: Amplified reference gene primers provided the basis for estimating nucleated cell counts. Repertoires were generated with immunoSEQ multiplex PCR, while TCRdb's copy carries only in-frame clones and drops some. D and trimming were read from the DNA, whereas the V and J calls and clone size are those reported in that table. The repertoire holds tens of thousands of clones, almost 90% seen once, with 8.5% in the top ten. With V trimmed by 10 bases and J by 7 bases, 15 bases remained unmatched. This CDR3 is built from 15 residues. Germline lookup yields CDR1 LNHDA and CDR2 SQIVND (reference sequence).

This clonotype was obtained from a man in his 60s with active COVID-19. The material sequenced was peripheral blood. The chain employs TRBV19 and TRBJ2-2; the match to TRBD2 covers 7 bases. The CDR3 region is CATRWGRGDGGELFF. DNA for the CDR3: TGTGCCACCAGATGGGGGAGGGGAGATGGCGGGGAGCTGTTTTTT.